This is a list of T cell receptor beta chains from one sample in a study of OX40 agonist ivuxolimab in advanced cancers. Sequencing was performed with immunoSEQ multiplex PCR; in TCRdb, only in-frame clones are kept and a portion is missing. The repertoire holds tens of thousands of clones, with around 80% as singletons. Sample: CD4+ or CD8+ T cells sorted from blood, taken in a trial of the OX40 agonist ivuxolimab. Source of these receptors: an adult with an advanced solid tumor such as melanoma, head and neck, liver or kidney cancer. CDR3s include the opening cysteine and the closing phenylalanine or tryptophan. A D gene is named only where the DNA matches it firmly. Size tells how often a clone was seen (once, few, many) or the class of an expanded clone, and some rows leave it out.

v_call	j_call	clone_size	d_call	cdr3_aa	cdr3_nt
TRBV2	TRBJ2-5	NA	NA	CASSLYQETQYF	TGTGCCAGCAGTTTGTACCAAGAGACCCAGTACTTC
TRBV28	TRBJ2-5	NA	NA	CASSGGTDWETQYF	TGTGCCAGCAGTGGCGGGACTGACTGGGAGACCCAGTACTTC
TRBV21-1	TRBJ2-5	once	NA	CASSKAPRLQETQYF	TGTGCCAGCAGCAAAGCCCCCAGGTTGCAAGAGACCCAGTACTTC
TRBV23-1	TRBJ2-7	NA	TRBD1	CATTQGTVTYEQYF	TGCGCCACGACCCAGGGGACAGTAACCTACGAGCAGTACTTC
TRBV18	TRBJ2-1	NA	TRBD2	CASSPSAGGSYNEQFF	TGTGCCAGCTCACCTTCGGCGGGAGGGTCCTACAATGAGCAGTTCTTC
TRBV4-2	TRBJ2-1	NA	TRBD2	CASSQSGRGDNEQFF	TGTGCCAGCAGCCAGAGCGGGAGGGGTGACAATGAGCAGTTCTTC
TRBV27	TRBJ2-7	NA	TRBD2	CASSGLAGSYEQYF	TGTGCCAGCAGCGGACTAGCCGGTTCCTACGAGCAGTACTTC
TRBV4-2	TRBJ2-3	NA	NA	CASSQEDLSSTDTQYF	TGTGCCAGCAGCCAAGAGGACCTTTCTAGCACAGATACGCAGTATTTT
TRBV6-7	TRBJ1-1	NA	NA	CASSQPGRLVTEAFF	TGTGCCAGCAGTCAGCCCGGCAGGCTGGTCACTGAAGCTTTCTTT
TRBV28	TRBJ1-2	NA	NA	CASSFPQGGYGYTF	TGTGCCAGCAGTTTTCCACAGGGAGGCTATGGCTACACCTTC
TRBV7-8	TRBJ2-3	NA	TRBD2	CASSLARTSGRATDTQYF	TGTGCCAGCAGCTTAGCTCGGACTAGCGGGAGGGCCACAGATACGCAGTATTTT
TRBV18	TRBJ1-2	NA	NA	CASSPAGQSSHGANYGYTF	TGTGCCAGCTCACCAGCCGGACAGAGTTCTCATGGAGCTAACTATGGCTACACCTTC
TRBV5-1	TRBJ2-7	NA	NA	CASSLGGYGYEQYF	TGCGCCAGCAGCTTGGGAGGTTACGGCTACGAGCAGTACTTC
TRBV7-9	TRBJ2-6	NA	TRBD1	CASSAWTGAGANVLTF	TGTGCCAGCAGCGCCTGGACAGGGGCTGGGGCCAACGTCCTGACTTTC
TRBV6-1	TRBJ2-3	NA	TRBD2	CASSFSGSGDTQYF	TGTGCCAGCAGTTTTAGCGGGAGTGGAGATACGCAGTATTTT
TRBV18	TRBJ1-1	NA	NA	CASSPPQGRGNTEAFF	TGTGCCAGCTCACCACCGCAAGGTAGAGGGAACACTGAAGCTTTCTTT
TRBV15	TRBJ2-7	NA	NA	CATSRDDGIFGGYEQYF	TGTGCCACCAGCAGAGATGATGGGATCTTTGGGGGCTACGAGCAGTACTTC
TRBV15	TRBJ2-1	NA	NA	CATSRAGPHNEQFF	TGTGCCACCAGCAGGGCGGGGCCCCACAATGAGCAGTTCTTC
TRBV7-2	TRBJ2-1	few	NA	CASSPGRQEQFF	TGTGCCAGCAGCCCCGGGCGGCAGGAGCAGTTCTTC
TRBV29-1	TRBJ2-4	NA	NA	CSVSPNQNIQYF	TGCAGCGTTTCCCCAAACCAAAACATTCAGTACTTC
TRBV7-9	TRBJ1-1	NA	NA	CASSLAKGDYAEAFF	TGTGCCAGCAGCTTAGCGAAGGGCGATTACGCTGAAGCTTTCTTT